A single T cell receptor (beta chain) is shown here with its context. Its antigen is as yet unknown. Sequence at one end of the junction differs from germline and may be a read error. There are 14 residues in the CDR3. Germline V lookup: CDR1 LNHDA, CDR2 SQIVND (reference sequence). This sample stems from a study of cytomegalovirus exposure and HLA in healthy donors. General observations from the study: When the data were analyzed later, several of the most significant clusters appeared to be linked to common viral pathogens.

Donors counted as nominally healthy when sampled, yet unrecorded immune exposures were likely. Vbeta (60) and Jbeta (13) primers were used in the PCR. Assay used: immunoSEQ multiplex PCR; TCRdb lists only in-frame clones, some missing. Altogether around 130,000 clones are present, approximately 80% being singletons, with the ten largest covering about 0.71%. The receptor comes from a man younger than 30 in good health and CMV-seronegative. Sequences were obtained from PBMCs. This chain connects TRBV19 to TRBJ1-2, with D perhaps matching TRBD1 (6 bases). The CDR3 nucleotides read TGTGCCAGTAGCATAGAGAGGACAGTCTATGGCTACACCTTC. Amino acid sequence: CASSIERTVYGYTF.